This entry lists 20 T cell receptor beta chains sequenced from one sample in a study of blood T cells in healthy people across ages. A sample-barcoded 5' primer and a J-beta primer mix were used in a second PCR of roughly 7 to 11 cycles. One entry per CDR3 protein, called by TCRdb with MiXCR from the 5' RACE reads. This table holds roughly 1.6 million distinct CDR3 sequences, roughly a third found once. The specimen was blood. The source of these receptors is a woman aged 25-40 years in good health.

Turning to this clonotype: As the CDR3 is not closed by the conserved phenylalanine or tryptophan, this likely results from a read error. The rearrangement uses TRBV20-1 and TRBJ1-6; D possibly corresponds to TRBD1 (6 bases). Trimming took off 5 bases at V and 0 bases at J, with 8 bases between the two ends. This CDR3 spans 14 amino acids. Germline V gives CDR1 DFQATT, CDR2 SNEGSKA (reference sequence). CDR3 in amino acids: CSASDSSYNSPLHL. CDR3 coding DNA: TGCAGTGCTTCGGACAGCTCCTATAATTCACCCCTCCACTTG.

The chain combines TRBV3-1 with TRBJ2-1; 7 bases fit TRBD1. The CDR3 extends over 17 amino acids. The V gene's germline CDR1 is LGHDT and CDR2 YNNKEL (reference sequence). V shed 6 bases and J 5 bases; nucleotides not matched to a gene: 16. CDR3 nucleotide sequence: TGTGCCAGCAGTCGAAGATATTACAGGGGCGCTGACAATGAGCAGTTCTTC. Translating it yields CASSRRYYRGADNEQFF.

For this clonotype: The germline gene is not matched at one end of the junction; a read error may be the cause. The chain employs TRBV7-3 and TRBJ2-3; D not resolved. Germline values: CDR1 SGHTA, CDR2 FQGTGA. The length of the CDR3 is 14 residues. CDR3: CASSPVGETDMQYF. In nucleotides, the CDR3 is TGTGCCAGCAGCCCTGTAGGCGAAACAGATATGCAGTATTTT.

The CDR3 region is CASSDQTGSSYNEQFF. CDR3 bases: TGTGCCAGCAGTGATCAAACAGGGAGCTCCTACAATGAGCAGTTCTTC. V and J are TRBV2 and TRBJ2-1, with TRBD1 as a possible D gene (6 bases). Between the trimmed V and J ends, which lost 3 bases and 0 bases, there was a span of 12 bases. Germline V gene sequence: CDR1 SNHLY, CDR2 FYNNEI. The CDR3 loop spans 16 amino acids.

There are a few counts of this clonotype. CDR3 sequence reads: CASSSKQGAAQYF. CDR3 nucleotides: TGTGCCAGCAGCTCCAAACAGGGAGCCGCGCAGTATTTT. The genes are TRBV12-3 or TRBV12-4 and TRBJ2-3, with a weak D call TRBD1 (6 bases). Trimming took 6 bases from V and 10 from J, leaving 17 bases between them. The CDR3 extends over 13 amino acids.

This clonotype appeared a few times. The genes are TRBV9 and TRBJ2-7; 7 nucleotides match TRBD1. CDR1 is SGDLS and CDR2 is YYNGEE in the germline V gene. V shed 0 bases and J 2 bases; nucleotides not matched to a gene: 5. The CDR3 extends over 15 amino acids. The CDR3 region has the DNA TGTGCCAGCAGCGTAGGTCGGGACAGCACCTACGAGCAGTACTTC. It encodes CASSVGRDSTYEQYF.

In its sample, this clonotype was seen a few times. The chain recombines TRBV10-2 with TRBJ2-5, with D tentatively TRBD2 (5 bases). With 6 bases removed from V and 11 bases from J, the gap between germline ends came to 13 bases. The CDR3 totals 11 residues. Germline assignment: CDR1 WSHSY and CDR2 SAAADI. CDR3 DNA sequence: TGCGCCAGCAGAGCTGGACTTGAACAGTACTTC. Amino acid sequence: CASRAGLEQYF.

V and J are TRBV20-1 and TRBJ1-2; tentatively, D is TRBD1 (6 bases). V gave up 6 bases and J gave up 13 bases, with 24 bases separating them. This CDR3 is built from 13 residues. Germline V lookup: CDR1 DFQATT, CDR2 SNEGSKA (reference sequence). CDR3 nucleotides: TGCAGTGCCCTGGACAGCAAAAACTATGGCAGCACCTTC. The encoded protein is CSALDSKNYGSTF.

This clonotype came up a few times. CDR3 nucleotide sequence: TGTGCTGCTAGCGGGAGTCTTAAGGGTGAGCAGTTCTTC. This codes for CAASGSLKGEQFF. This chain joins TRBV30 and TRBJ2-1; the match to TRBD2 covers 10 bases. The CDR3 sequence is 13 residues long. Germline CDR1 and CDR2: GTSNPN and SVGIG (reference sequence).

This clonotype was counted a few times. This rearrangement joins TRBV5-4 to TRBJ2-4; 15 bases match TRBD2. CDR1 and CDR2 from the germline V gene are SGHNT and YYREEE (reference sequence). The CDR3 length is 14 residues. The trim removed 4 bases at V and 13 bases at J, leaving 6 bases unmatched. The CDR3 sequence is CASSEGLAGGPQYF. In DNA form, the CDR3 reads TGTGCCAGCAGCGAGGGACTAGCGGGGGGTCCCCAGTACTTC.

The chain is built from TRBV6-5 and TRBJ2-1, with unresolved D. The length of the CDR3 is 15 residues. Germline V CDR1 and CDR2: MNHEY, SVGAGI. V was cut by 5 bases and J by 4 bases, with 15 bases left in between. The CDR3 DNA follows: TGTGCCAGCAGTGAGACACGCCAATTTTACAATGAGCAGTTCTTC. Protein: CASSETRQFYNEQFF.

The chain is built from TRBV6-5 and TRBJ2-5; D is perhaps TRBD2 (5 bases). CDR1 is MNHEY and CDR2 is SVGAGI in the germline V gene. V was clipped by 6 bases and J by 7 bases, with 12 bases between them. The CDR3 has 12 residues. Here the CDR3 reads CASRRGRATQYF. In DNA form, the CDR3 reads TGTGCCAGCAGACGGGGTAGAGCGACCCAGTACTTC.

The J gene is TRBJ2-5, the V gene TRBV7-2; D not certain. The CDR3 runs 19 residues. CDR1 SGHTA and CDR2 FQGNSA come from the germline V gene. V was clipped by 0 bases and J by 4 bases, with 24 bases between them. This chain's CDR3 is CASSLAATQLESLGETQYF. CDR3 coding DNA: TGTGCCAGCAGCTTAGCGGCTACCCAACTCGAATCATTGGGAGAGACCCAGTACTTC.

V gene TRBV6-5 combines with J gene TRBJ2-7; possible D gene TRBD2, 6 bases. This CDR3 has 18 residues. Between the trimmed V and J ends, which lost 2 bases and 2 bases, there was a span of 22 bases. Germline CDR1 and CDR2: MNHEY and SVGAGI. CDR3 sequence: CASSYALGGTSAPYEQYF. Written as DNA, the CDR3 is TGTGCCAGCAGTTACGCGTTGGGAGGAACCTCAGCGCCCTACGAGCAGTACTTC.

The V call is TRBV20-1, the J call TRBJ2-7, with D tentatively TRBD1 or TRBD2 (6 bases each). CDR3 size: 17 residues. Germline assignment: CDR1 DFQATT and CDR2 SNEGSKA (reference sequence). V lost 6 bases and J 5 bases, leaving 29 bases between the germline ends. CDR3 region: CSAPSRDKGTRGHEQYF. The CDR3 DNA reads as TGCAGTGCCCCTTCCCGGGACAAGGGGACTCGGGGCCACGAGCAGTACTTC.

This clonotype has just a few counts. This chain links TRBV5-1 with TRBJ1-2; 9 nucleotides align to TRBD1. CDR1 and CDR2 from the germline V gene are SGHRS and YFSETQ. This CDR3 comprises 14 residues. After removal of 7 bases from V and 6 bases from J, the junction contained 10 bases not matched to a gene. The CDR3 nucleotides are TGCGCCAGCTTGGAACAGGGGGCTGTTGATGGCTACACCTTC. Translating gives CASLEQGAVDGYTF.

This clonotype came up a few times. The J gene is TRBJ2-7, the V gene TRBV27; 10 bases fit TRBD1. With 5 bases clipped from V and 2 bases from J, the junction kept 15 bases outside the gene matches. Germline CDR1 and CDR2: MNHEY and SMNVEV (reference sequence). The CDR3 is 18 amino acids. CDR3 region: CASSPTAGTGVWPYEQYF. In DNA, the CDR3 is TGTGCCAGCAGTCCCACCGCCGGGACAGGGGTTTGGCCCTACGAGCAGTACTTC.

The chain uses TRBV12-3 or TRBV12-4 and TRBJ2-7, with D perhaps matching TRBD1 or TRBD2 (6 bases each). The germline V and J ends were trimmed by 1 base and 2 bases, with 15 bases remaining between them. There are 16 residues in the CDR3. The CDR3 nucleotides are TGTGCCAGCAGTTTAGAGGGGCGAGGGGGGACCTACGAGCAGTACTTC. This translates into CASSLEGRGGTYEQYF.

With respect to this clonotype: A read error may explain this, as a much larger clone is one base away. The chain is built from TRBV10-3 and TRBJ2-5; a weak D match, TRBD1 (5 bases). The CDR3 sequence is 15 residues long. The germline V gene encodes CDR1 ENHRY and CDR2 SYGVKD. CDR3 sequence reads: CATSEGERRQETQYF. In DNA form, the CDR3 reads TGTGCCACCAGTGAAGGGGAACGGAGACAAGAGACCCAGTACTTC.

The J gene is TRBJ1-5, the V gene TRBV7-9, with TRBD1 matching 7 bases. CDR3 size: 16 residues. V shed 3 bases and J 6 bases; nucleotides not matched to a gene: 11. Germline V gene lookup returns CDR1 SEHNR and CDR2 FQNEAQ (reference sequence). The CDR3 is CASSFGGKGAGQPQHF. The CDR3 DNA reads TGTGCCAGCAGCTTTGGGGGCAAGGGGGCGGGTCAGCCCCAGCATTTT.